What follows are 2 T cell receptor beta chains derived from one specimen sequenced in a study of T-cell reconstitution after alpha-beta-depleted transplantation in children. The TCRbeta library was prepared with unique molecular identifiers. TCRdb re-called the PCR reads with MiXCR, one entry per CDR3 protein. The sample comprises approximately 520,000 distinct CDR3 sequences, about an eighth of which are singletons, and less than 15% rests with the top ten. Sequenced material: PBMCs, mostly from graft donor cells, taken 180 days after TCRalphabeta/CD19-depleted stem cell transplant. The receptor set was obtained from a female patient between 2 and 10 years old who had a stem cell transplant for aplastic anemia, so the T cells may come from the graft donor.

The chain uses TRBV5-1 and TRBJ2-2; weak D call: TRBD1 (6 bases). V lost 0 bases to trimming and J lost 10 bases, with 22 bases between them. Germline-derived CDR1 and CDR2 are SGHRS and YFSETQ. The CDR3 runs to 17 residues. CDR3 nucleotides: TGCGCCAGCAGCTTGGGAGTGGAGCGGCAGGGGTTCGCGGAGCTGTTTTTT. It is translated as CASSLGVERQGFAELFF.

A few counts support this clonotype. The chain employs TRBV5-1 and TRBJ1-1, with D possibly being TRBD1 (5 bases). CDR3 size: 16 residues. V was cut by 3 bases and J by 5 bases, with 20 bases left in between. Per the germline V gene, CDR1 is SGHRS and CDR2 is YFSETQ. The CDR3 nucleotides read TGCGCCAGCAGCTCCCTCCTATCAACGGGGGGGACTGAAGCTTTCTTT. Translation: CASSSLLSTGGTEAFF.